This note documents a single TCR beta chain sequence. In this sample, this clonotype turned up once. Its antigen is not yet known. The record has no base qualities; no much larger clone is one base away. A single read constitutes weak evidence. Libraries were made using RT-PCR. Sequencing used an Illumina HiSeq 2500. TCRdb applied fastp at Q25 and MiXCR to the public reads, then kept only in-frame beta chains. Rows with a matching CDR3 protein are joined into one entry that keeps the most common DNA and genes. The sample includes approximately 500,000 distinct CDR3 sequences, with under 25% observed a single time. About 3% of the sample goes to the ten largest clones. CDR1 and CDR2 are read off the germline V gene as ENHRY and SYGVKD. V gives up 3 bases and J gives up 6 bases, and the segment between their germline ends measures 16 bases. From the cysteine up to the phenylalanine, the CDR3 has a length of 15 residues. Left in the record is the CDR3 DNA by itself, 45 bases read in frame from the first base.

The sample originates from a study of response to subunit inactivated influenza vaccine (dated by TCRdb to the late 2010s). The study in broad terms: To follow how T cells responded to a trivalent subunit inactivated influenza vaccine, the researchers relied on deep quantitative profiling of the T cell receptor repertoire. Points the paper makes about the study in general: It was suggested by the authors that each seasonal influenza vaccination may recruit only a limited number of new T cells.

The same specimen was also included in a second study, on T cells expressing NK-cell markers. The second study's authors report: TCR beta cDNA libraries were made by 5'RACE template switching that added a universal primer site and unique molecular identifiers. TCR beta-chain repertoires were profiled in sorted CD3+CD56+NKG2C+, CD3+CD56+NKG2C- and CD3+CD56-NKG2C+ T-cell subsets from several donors. Among the eight sequenced donors, seven were HCMV-seropositive and one was HCMV-seronegative. In several experiments an anti-gammadeltaTCR antibody was added to restrict sorting to alphabetaTCR-expressing T cells. For over five donors, the dominant CD3+CD56+NKG2C+ clonotypes were among the top 10 CD8+ clonotypes and accounted for about 1.0-7.5% of CD8+ T cells. Those dominant clonotypes were again the most abundant among CD3+CD56-NKG2C+ cells in a handful of donors, at about 28.3-60.1%. Whether the expanded NKG2C-expressing T cell clones were specific for HCMV antigens remained unclear. The study sequenced eight donors, all healthy volunteers chosen at random: three men and five women. To determine HCMV serostatus, a commercial ELISA kit was used to detect HCMV-specific IgG in serum. Peripheral blood mononuclear cells were isolated from blood by Ficoll density gradient centrifugation. CD4+ and CD8+ T cells were isolated from PBMC by magnetic immunoseparation with Miltenyi isolation kits. Synthesis of cDNA was primed from the TCR beta constant segment and was followed by two consecutive PCR amplification steps. Sequencing of the libraries produced 2 x 150 bp reads on Illumina HiSeq 2000/2500, MiSeq or NextSeq. MIGEC was used to demultiplex reads and group reads by UMI, and MiTCR was used to assemble and quantify clonotypes. To exclude erroneous sequences, any TCR cDNA sequence not supported by at least two reads was discarded. The tcR package was used for downstream repertoire analysis, and clonotypes were matched across fractions by CDR3 nucleotide sequence plus V segment. VDJmatch was used to annotate antigen specificity against VDJdb, with one amino acid substitution in CDR3 permitted.

The V and J segments used are TRBV10-3 and TRBJ2-3; 6 matching bases give a weak D call of TRBD2. This TCR came from a man aged 50 or older who received an inactivated influenza vaccine. Donor details come from another sample of the same person, matched by shared clones. The source was CD4+ T cells sorted from PBMCs, collected about 13 days after vaccination. The CDR3 loop reads CAISESLGGMDTQYF. The DNA sequence follows: TGTGCCATCAGTGAATCCCTGGGGGGTATGGATACGCAGTATTTT.